This T cell receptor beta chain was captured in a study of vaccination effects on CD4 cells after COVID-19. Only in-frame clones appear in the TCRdb table, and some are missing; sequencing was by immunoSEQ multiplex PCR. The sample has approximately 37,000 clones; more than 75% are singletons. Findings of the study overall: Healthy vaccinees had only 1 of 255 vaccine-induced clones cross-react with common cold coronaviruses.

Trimming left V 4 bases short and J 0 bases short, with 11 bases between. The CDR3 loop spans 15 amino acids. The germline CDR1 and CDR2 sequences are SGHRS and YFSETQ. After around nine days in culture, the CD4+ T cells were isolated. Worth noting for this clone: Its antigen is still unknown.

V and J are TRBV5-1 and TRBJ2-1; a possible D gene is TRBD1 (5 bases). The sample here was CD4+ T cells from PBMCs cultured without peptide, taken before COVID-19 vaccination. The TCR comes from a human donor who received a COVID-19 vaccine. The CDR3 bases are TGCGCCAGCAGCAAAGGGGATAGCTCCTACAATGAGCAGTTCTTC. Translation: CASSKGDSSYNEQFF.